These 20 T cell receptor beta chains were sequenced from one sample in a study of identical twins. Each CDR3 protein is one row after TCRdb ran MiXCR on the 5' RACE reads. The sample includes fewer than 650,000 distinct CDR3 sequences, about 7% of them seen just once. This same sample was also part of a study on yellow fever vaccine responses in identical twins.

The sample taken for sequencing was PBMCs. The receptors shown here come from a young woman in good health.

A few counts support this clonotype. The CDR3 region has the DNA TGTGCCAGCAGCTTAGCGAGGGGTACGCAAGAGACCCAGTACTTC. This encodes CASSLARGTQETQYF. The chain employs TRBV11-2 and TRBJ2-5, with D perhaps matching TRBD1 or TRBD2 (5 bases each). The V gene lost 1 base and the J gene lost 2 bases, with 11 bases spanning the gap. Germline V lookup: CDR1 SGHAT, CDR2 FQNNGV. The CDR3 runs to 15 residues.

In its sample, this clonotype was seen a few times. V and J are TRBV12-3 or TRBV12-4 and TRBJ1-6, with D possibly being TRBD1 (5 bases). The CDR3 is made up of 12 amino acids. The germline V and J ends were trimmed by 5 bases and 14 bases, with 13 bases remaining between them. Here the CDR3 DNA reads TGTGCCAGCAGTCCCCCTCTAGGGGCCCTCCACTTT. Its translation is CASSPPLGALHF.

This clonotype was counted only a few times. V and J are TRBV5-1 and TRBJ2-3; no reliable D call. Deletions cut 5 bases from V and 5 bases from J, with 15 bases between. The CDR3 length is 14 residues. Germline V gene sequence: CDR1 SGHRS, CDR2 YFSETQ. Here the CDR3 DNA reads TGCGCCAGCAGGGTCGAGCTGGTTGGAGATACGCAGTATTTT. This encodes CASRVELVGDTQYF. Full variable domain (remainder filled in from reference TRBV5-1 and TRBJ2-3): KAGVTQTPRYLIKTRGQQVTLSCSPISGHRSVSWYQQTPGQGLQFLFEYFSETQRNKGNFPGRFSGRQFSNSRSEMNVSTLELGDSALYLCASRVELVGDTQYFGPGTRLTVL.

This clonotype has just a few counts. V gene TRBV27 combines with J gene TRBJ2-7; TRBD1 matches at 10 bases. In germline, CDR1 is MNHEY, CDR2 SMNVEV (reference sequence). The junction had 9 bases not matched to a gene; V was cut back by 4 bases and J by 3 bases. The CDR3 is 16 residues long. The chain's CDR3 is CASSSQGQGIFYEQYF. The CDR3 nucleotides read TGTGCCAGCAGTTCCCAGGGACAGGGGATTTTCTACGAGCAGTACTTC.

The V gene is TRBV7-6, the J gene TRBJ2-6; D is uncertain. Germline V lookup: CDR1 SGHVS, CDR2 FNYEAQ. V lost 0 bases and J lost 0, with 6 bases in between. This CDR3 has 16 amino acids. CDR3 in amino acids: CASSLARHSGANVLTF. The CDR3 coding sequence is TGTGCCAGCAGCTTAGCTCGCCACTCTGGGGCCAACGTCCTGACTTTC.

This clonotype has only a few counts. J is TRBJ2-1 and V is TRBV10-3, with TRBD2 matching over 14 bases. The CDR3 loop spans 15 amino acids. The V gene's germline CDR1 is ENHRY and CDR2 SYGVKD. V shed 10 bases and J 8 bases; nucleotides not matched to a gene: 10. CDR3 in amino acids: CATSPGTSGSYEQFF. The CDR3 region has the DNA TGTGCCACCTCACCCGGGACTAGCGGGAGCTATGAGCAGTTCTTC.

This clonotype was detected a few times. The V call is TRBV20-1, the J call TRBJ2-5; D not certain. CDR1 is DFQATT and CDR2 is SNEGSKA in the germline V gene (reference sequence). Trimming stripped 2 bases from V and 4 bases from J, with 8 bases between. CDR3 size: 12 residues. The CDR3 nucleotides read TGCAGTGCTAGAAACCGGGTAGAGACCCAGTACTTC. Protein sequence: CSARNRVETQYF.

This clonotype appeared many times. Here the CDR3 DNA reads TGTGCCACCTCTGCGGGGGGCGAGAACGAGCAGTACTTC. Its protein product is CATSAGGENEQYF. The rearrangement uses TRBV24-1 and TRBJ2-7, with 8 positions matching TRBD2. CDR3 length equals 13 residues. Per the germline V gene, CDR1 is KGHDR and CDR2 is SFDVKD. V lost 9 bases, J lost 5 bases, and 8 bases stayed unmatched.

This clonotype showed up many times. The rearrangement uses TRBV20-1 and TRBJ1-2, with unresolved D. Germline V CDR1 and CDR2: DFQATT, SNEGSKA (reference sequence). The CDR3 sequence is 18 residues long. Trimming took 2 bases from V and 3 from J, leaving 25 bases between them. The CDR3 coding sequence is TGCAGTGCTAGATCTTGGGGTCAACAGACATCATCATACTATGGCTACACCTTC. Translation gives CSARSWGQQTSSYYGYTF.

The V gene is TRBV12-3 or TRBV12-4, the J gene TRBJ2-1; 10 bases are a match to TRBD1. There are 15 residues in the CDR3. V lost 2 bases and J lost 12; bases outside the gene matches: 10. The CDR3 region has the DNA TGTGCCAGCAGTTTAAGGACAGGGGGACTGGACGGGCAGTTCTTC. Residues: CASSLRTGGLDGQFF.

The V and J genes are TRBV20-1 and TRBJ1-4, with TRBD1 as a possible D gene (5 bases). This CDR3 spans 11 amino acids. Germline V gene lookup returns CDR1 DFQATT and CDR2 SNEGSKA (reference sequence). Trimming left V 3 bases short and J 8 bases short, with 7 bases between. CDR3 sequence reads: CSASWGEKLFF. The CDR3, as DNA: TGCAGTGCTAGTTGGGGGGAAAAACTGTTTTTT.

The J gene is TRBJ2-7, the V gene TRBV10-3; 9 bases line up with TRBD2. Per germline, CDR1 ENHRY and CDR2 SYGVKD. V lost 0 bases and J lost 2; bases outside the gene matches: 8. The CDR3 is 17 amino acids. The CDR3 reads CAISESVAGAPPYEQYF. The CDR3 bases are TGTGCCATCAGTGAGTCGGTAGCGGGAGCCCCACCCTACGAGCAGTACTTC.

This clonotype was seen more than once but under ten times. The chain links TRBV7-9 to TRBJ1-1; D is possibly TRBD1 (6 bases). Germline lookup yields CDR1 SEHNR and CDR2 FQNEAQ (reference sequence). Trimming cost V 0 bases and J 1 base, with 12 bases left between them. There are 16 residues in the CDR3. CDR3 coding DNA: TGTGCCAGCAGCTTAGCGGGGGCCCGACCGAACACTGAAGCTTTCTTT. This encodes CASSLAGARPNTEAFF. Full variable domain (rest looked up from reference TRBV7-9 and TRBJ1-1): DTGVSQNPRHKITKRGQNVTFRCDPISEHNRLYWYRQTLGQGPEFLTYFQNEAQLEKSRLLSDRFSAERPKGSFSTLEIQRTEQGDSAMYLCASSLAGARPNTEAFFGQGTRLTVV.

There are a few counts of this clonotype. This chain connects TRBV4-1 to TRBJ2-7; D is possibly TRBD1 (5 bases). Germline V CDR1 and CDR2: MGHRA, YSYEKL. This CDR3 is 15 amino acids long. Trimming took 0 bases from V and 0 from J, leaving 9 bases between them. CDR3 bases: TGCGCCAGCAGCCAAGAGACAGCGAGCTCCTACGAGCAGTACGTC. This codes for CASSQETASSYEQYV.

This clonotype was recorded at least ten times. The chain recombines TRBV12-3 or TRBV12-4 with TRBJ2-5; D gene ambiguous. Trimming removed 5 bases at V and 5 bases at J, with 9 bases between. The CDR3 has 12 residues. The DNA of the CDR3 is TGTGCCAGCAGTCCGGGTCCTGAGACCCAGTACTTC. Translated: CASSPGPETQYF.

J is TRBJ2-7 and V is TRBV10-3; perhaps TRBD1 as D (6 bases). Trimming took off 4 bases at V and 0 bases at J, with 7 bases between the two ends. The CDR3 is made up of 13 amino acids. Germline V gene sequence: CDR1 ENHRY, CDR2 SYGVKD. CDR3 region: CAISVGASYEQYF. The CDR3, as DNA: TGTGCCATCAGTGTGGGGGCCTCCTACGAGCAGTACTTC.

In its sample, this clonotype was seen many times. The chain employs TRBV9 and TRBJ2-1, with 9 bases that match TRBD1. J was trimmed by 8 bases and V by 3 bases; bases with no gene match: 0. The CDR3 is 12 residues long. From germline, CDR1 is SGDLS and CDR2 YYNGEE. CDR3 DNA: TGTGCCAGCAGCGGGACAGGGGATGAGCAGTTCTTC. This gives the protein CASSGTGDEQFF.

This clonotype was found many times. The chain carries TRBV20-1 and TRBJ2-3; 9 bases fit TRBD2. V shed 3 bases, J shed 0 bases, and the junction held 1 base outside the gene matches. This CDR3 has 14 residues. Germline values: CDR1 DFQATT, CDR2 SNEGSKA (reference sequence). CDR3: CSASLAGSTDTQYF. Here the CDR3 DNA reads TGCAGTGCTAGTCTAGCGGGGAGCACAGATACGCAGTATTTT.

The genes are TRBV12-5 and TRBJ2-2; TRBD2 might be the D (6 bases). The length of the CDR3 is 22 residues. Trimming removed 0 bases from V and 0 bases from J, with 26 bases in between. The germline V gene encodes CDR1 LGHNT and CDR2 FRNRAP. The CDR3 nucleotides are TGTGCTAGTGGTTTGGTACTCCCGGGAGTTAGCGGAGACAATACGAACACCGGGGAGCTGTTTTTT. Translating it yields CASGLVLPGVSGDNTNTGELFF.

The CDR3 here is CASSESGRGLGETQYF. DNA of the CDR3: TGCGCCAGCAGTGAGTCGGGAAGGGGGCTAGGAGAGACCCAGTACTTC. V is TRBV10-1 and J is TRBJ2-5, with 7 bases lining up with TRBD1. The CDR3 consists of 16 residues. Germline V lookup: CDR1 WNHNN, CDR2 SYGVQD (reference sequence). The trim removed 0 bases at V and 4 bases at J, leaving 8 bases unmatched.